These 15 T cell receptor beta chains originate from one sample sequenced in a study of blood T cell repertoires in COVID-19. Repertoires were generated with immunoSEQ multiplex PCR, while TCRdb's copy carries only in-frame clones and drops some. The repertoire holds about 180,000 clones, with around 86% as singletons. The sample comprised peripheral blood. The receptors originated from a woman in her 70s with COVID-19, enrolled during active disease.

The chain joins TRBV3-1 (or the pseudogene TRBV3-2) to TRBJ2-3, with 10 bases identical to TRBD2. CDR1 is LGHDT and CDR2 is YNNKEL in the germline V gene (reference sequence). J lost 3 bases, V lost 1 base, and 1 base had no gene match. The length of the CDR3 is 15 residues. The CDR3 spells CASSQGSGRTDTQYF. The DNA of the CDR3 is TGTGCCAGCAGCCAAGGTAGCGGGAGGACAGATACGCAGTATTTT.

The chain combines TRBV5-1 with TRBJ2-1; tentatively, D is TRBD1 (6 bases). The V end was cut by 0 bases, the J end by 0 bases, with 13 bases between. The V gene's germline CDR1 is SGHRS and CDR2 YFSETQ. The CDR3 extends over 17 amino acids. The CDR3 region is CASSLVRTGTSYNEQFF. The CDR3 DNA sequence: TGCGCCAGCAGCTTGGTTCGTACAGGGACCTCCTACAATGAGCAGTTCTTC.

The V and J genes are TRBV7-8 and TRBJ2-6; 9 bases agree with TRBD1. Germline loops: CDR1 SGHVS, CDR2 FQNEAQ. V lost 4 bases, J lost 2 bases, and 6 bases stayed unmatched. This CDR3 spans 17 amino acids. The CDR3 bases are TGTGCCAGCAGCTCTTACAGGGGGCGGGCTGGGGCCAACGTCCTGACTTTC. Protein product: CASSSYRGRAGANVLTF.

This chain links TRBV6-5 with TRBJ1-1, with TRBD1 identical over 7 bases. The CDR3 extends over 14 amino acids. Germline values: CDR1 MNHEY, CDR2 SVGAGI. J gave up 9 bases and V 0 bases, and 7 bases lay outside the gene matches. CDR3 nucleotide sequence: TGTGCCAGCAGTTACTCTGCAGGGGGTGCTAAAGCTTTCTTT. The encoded protein is CASSYSAGGAKAFF.

As for this clone: Other DNA sequences from this sample encode an identical CDR3 as well. The chain carries TRBV6-5 and TRBJ1-2, with a weak D call TRBD1 (5 bases). Per the germline V gene, CDR1 is MNHEY and CDR2 is SVGAGI. The V end lost 6 bases, the J end lost 2 bases, and 7 bases lay between the germline ends. CDR3 length: 12 amino acids. CDR3 DNA: TGTGCCAGCAGGCAGGGCAACTATGGCTACACCTTC. As protein: CASRQGNYGYTF.

The chain couples TRBV5-1 to TRBJ2-1, with TRBD2 as a possible D gene (5 bases). The germline gives CDR1 SGHRS, CDR2 YFSETQ. CDR3 length: 15 amino acids. Trimming took off 4 bases at V and 2 bases at J, with 13 bases between the two ends. The CDR3 protein is CASSPPGLAYNEQFF. For the CDR3, the DNA is TGCGCCAGCAGCCCCCCCGGACTGGCCTACAATGAGCAGTTCTTC.

V usage is TRBV9 and J usage is TRBJ1-5; no clear D. This CDR3 contains 15 residues. Germline V gene data show CDR1 as SGDLS and CDR2 as YYNGEE. Trimming pared 0 bases from V and 2 bases from J, leaving 9 bases between. CDR3 DNA: TGTGCCAGCAGCGTAGGAGGTTATCGCAATCAGCCCCAGCATTTT. Translated: CASSVGGYRNQPQHF.

The chain joins TRBV5-4 to TRBJ1-1; TRBD1 might be the D (5 bases). CDR1 SGHNT and CDR2 YYREEE come from the germline V gene (reference sequence). Trimming took off 4 bases at V and 7 bases at J, with 20 bases between the two ends. This CDR3 region has 15 residues. The CDR3 loop is CASSGRTSFKVEAFF. CDR3 sequence (DNA): TGTGCCAGCAGCGGGAGGACATCTTTTAAAGTTGAAGCTTTCTTT.

V gene TRBV19 combines with J gene TRBJ1-1; tentative D call: TRBD1 (6 bases). Germline V gene lookup returns CDR1 LNHDA and CDR2 SQIVND (reference sequence). CDR3 length: 13 amino acids. Deletions cut 5 bases from V and 7 bases from J, with 14 bases between. Written as DNA, the CDR3 is TGTGCCAGTAGTGGCCAGGGGCCGGGTGAAGCTTTCTTT. Translated: CASSGQGPGEAFF.

This chain links TRBV29-1 with TRBJ2-7; D is unresolved. CDR1 SQVTM and CDR2 ANQGSEA come from the germline V gene. V lost 2 bases and J 3 bases, leaving 5 bases between the germline ends. This CDR3 region has 11 residues. CDR3 residues: CSVEFSYEQYF. DNA of the CDR3: TGCAGCGTTGAATTCAGCTACGAGCAGTACTTC.

V usage is TRBV5-5 and J usage is TRBJ2-1; the match to TRBD2 covers 7 bases. The junction had 8 bases not matched to a gene; V was cut back by 6 bases and J by 5 bases. The CDR3 spans 14 residues. The germline V gene encodes CDR1 SGHKS and CDR2 YYEKEE (reference sequence). CDR3 region: CASTVLASHNEQFF. The DNA of the CDR3 is TGTGCCAGCACCGTACTAGCGAGCCACAATGAGCAGTTCTTC.

This clone appeared a few times. The chain recombines TRBV12-3 or TRBV12-4 with TRBJ1-1, with D hard to call. Between the trimmed V and J ends, which lost 3 bases and 3 bases, there was a span of 8 bases. The CDR3 totals 13 residues. CDR3 coding DNA: TGTGCCAGCAGTTTGTCGGGATACACTGAAGCTTTCTTT. Amino acid sequence: CASSLSGYTEAFF.

This chain joins TRBV7-2 and TRBJ1-1; a weak D match, TRBD1 (6 bases). The CDR3 consists of 14 residues. Germline V gene data show CDR1 as SGHTA and CDR2 as FQGNSA. V lost 4 bases and J lost 5, with 14 bases in between. The CDR3: CASSYLGGTTEAFF. CDR3 coding DNA: TGTGCCAGCAGCTACCTAGGGGGAACAACTGAAGCTTTCTTT.

The rearrangement joins TRBV19 to TRBJ2-3; 7 bases map to TRBD1. V shed 4 bases, J shed 6 bases, and the junction held 10 bases outside the gene matches. The CDR3 spans 15 residues. In germline, CDR1 is LNHDA, CDR2 SQIVND (reference sequence). The CDR3, as DNA: TGTGCCAGTAGTACGGGACAGACCGGAATGGATACGCAGTATTTT. Translated: CASSTGQTGMDTQYF.

The chain employs TRBV4-3 and TRBJ1-3; D remains ambiguous. This CDR3 region has 14 residues. Germline V gene sequence: CDR1 LGHNA, CDR2 YSLEER. V lost 0 bases and J 8 bases, leaving 11 bases between the germline ends. The CDR3 spells CASSQELAVHTIYF. The CDR3 bases are TGCGCCAGCAGCCAAGAGTTAGCGGTGCACACCATATATTTT.